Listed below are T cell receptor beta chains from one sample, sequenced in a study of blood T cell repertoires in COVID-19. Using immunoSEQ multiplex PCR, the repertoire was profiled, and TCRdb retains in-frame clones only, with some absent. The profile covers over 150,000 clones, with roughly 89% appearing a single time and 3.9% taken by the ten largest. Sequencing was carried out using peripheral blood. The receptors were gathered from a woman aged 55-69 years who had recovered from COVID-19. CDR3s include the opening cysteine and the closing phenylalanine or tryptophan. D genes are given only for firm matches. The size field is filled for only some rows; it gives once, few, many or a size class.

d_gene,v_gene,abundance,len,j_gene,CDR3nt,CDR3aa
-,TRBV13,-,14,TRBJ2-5,TGTGCCAGCAGCTTAGCTTGGCAGGAAGAGACCCAGTACTTC,CASSLAWQEETQYF
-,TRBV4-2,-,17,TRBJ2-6,TGTGCCAGCAGCCAAGAGGGGGGGCTCTCTGGGGCCAACGTCCTGACTTTC,CASSQEGGLSGANVLTF
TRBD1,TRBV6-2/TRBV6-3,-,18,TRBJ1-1,TGTGCCAGCAGTTACTCGAGGGCAGGGGGATTTATGAACACTGAAGCTTTCTTT,CASSYSRAGGFMNTEAFF
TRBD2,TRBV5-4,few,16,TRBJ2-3,TGTGCCAGCAGCTTGCTAGCGGGGGGGCCGGGTGATACGCAGTATTTT,CASSLLAGGPGDTQYF
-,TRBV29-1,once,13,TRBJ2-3,TGCAGCGTTGAAGCGGGGAGCACAGATACGCAGTATTTT,CSVEAGSTDTQYF
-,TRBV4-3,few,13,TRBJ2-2,TGCGCCAGCAGCCAAGTGACTAGGGGGGAGCTGTTTTTT,CASSQVTRGELFF
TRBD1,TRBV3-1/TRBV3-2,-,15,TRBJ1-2,TGTGCCAGCAGCCCCCGGGACAGGCTGCTCTATGGCTACACCTTC,CASSPRDRLLYGYTF
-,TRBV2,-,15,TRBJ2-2,TGTGCCAGCAGTGAACAGAATTCCAACACCGGGGAGCTGTTTTTT,CASSEQNSNTGELFF
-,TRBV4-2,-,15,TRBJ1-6,TGTGCCAGCAGCGGGGGACATAATGATAATTCACCCCTCCACTTT,CASSGGHNDNSPLHF
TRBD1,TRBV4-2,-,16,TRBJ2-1,TGTGCCAGCAGCCTTGTGGGGACAGGGGAATTCGATGAGCAGTTCTTC,CASSLVGTGEFDEQFF
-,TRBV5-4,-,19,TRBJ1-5,TGTGCCAGCAGCTTGCTCCGGGACAAAACGCTCTATAGCAATCAGCCCCAGCATTTT,CASSLLRDKTLYSNQPQHF
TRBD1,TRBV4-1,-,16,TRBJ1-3,TGCGCCAGCAGCCTCTACCCGACAGGGACTGGAAACACCATATATTTT,CASSLYPTGTGNTIYF
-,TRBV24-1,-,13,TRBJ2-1,TGTGCCACCAGTGATCCGGGTGCCTACGAGCAGTTCTTC,CATSDPGAYEQFF
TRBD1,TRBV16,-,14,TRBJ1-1,TGTGCCAGCAGCCTAGACAGGGTGAACACTGAAGCTTTCTTT,CASSLDRVNTEAFF
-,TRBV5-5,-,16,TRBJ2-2,TGTGCCAGCAGCCTACGCTCAGACTCGAACACCGGGGAGCTGTTTTTT,CASSLRSDSNTGELFF
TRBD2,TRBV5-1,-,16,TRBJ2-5,TGCGCCAGCAGCTTGGGACCGGGACTAGCGGGAGAGACCCAGTACTTC,CASSLGPGLAGETQYF
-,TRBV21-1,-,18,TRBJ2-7,TGTGCCAGCACCCAACGGCGTACGGCGGGGGCCAACTCCTACGAGCAGTACTTC,CASTQRRTAGANSYEQYF
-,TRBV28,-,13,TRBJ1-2,TGTGCCAGTAACCGGGAGCCAATCTATGGCTACACCTTC,CASNREPIYGYTF
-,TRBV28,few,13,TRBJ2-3,TGTGCCAGCAGTTTCCGACTTGCAGATACGCAGTATTTT,CASSFRLADTQYF
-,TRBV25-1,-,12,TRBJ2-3,TGTGCCAGCAGGGACACCACAGATACGCAGTATTTT,CASRDTTDTQYF
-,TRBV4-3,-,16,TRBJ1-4,TGCGCCAGCAGCCGTACCGGGGGGAGGGTCGAAGAAAAACTGTTTTTT,CASSRTGGRVEEKLFF
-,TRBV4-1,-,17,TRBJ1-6,TGCGCCAGCAGCCACAAGGGGAGGGTCTCCTATAATTCACCCCTCCACTTT,CASSHKGRVSYNSPLHF
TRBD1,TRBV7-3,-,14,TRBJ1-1,TGTGCCAGCAGCAAAGGACAGGGAGGGACTGAAGCTTTCTTT,CASSKGQGGTEAFF
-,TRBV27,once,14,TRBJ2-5,TGTGCCAGCAGTTTAAGCGGTGAGGTGGAGACCCAGTACTTC,CASSLSGEVETQYF
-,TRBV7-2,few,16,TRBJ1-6,TGTGCCAGCAGCTTAGCGTTCAGCTCCTATAATTCACCCCTCCACTTT,CASSLAFSSYNSPLHF
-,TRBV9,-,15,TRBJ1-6,TGTGCCAGCAGCCCAACACCCGGGGGGAATTCACCCCTCCACTTT,CASSPTPGGNSPLHF
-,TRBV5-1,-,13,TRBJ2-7,TGCGCCAGCAGCTTGCAGGGCTCCTACGAGCAGTACTTC,CASSLQGSYEQYF
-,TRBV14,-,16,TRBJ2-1,TGTGCCAGCAGCCCACAAGGAGGCCTGATTGGGGTTGAGCAGTTCTTC,CASSPQGGLIGVEQFF
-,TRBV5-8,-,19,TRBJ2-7,TGTGCCAGCAGCTTGGAAAGAGGAGCGGGCGCCACACTTCGATGCGAGCAGTACTTC,CASSLERGAGATLRCEQYF
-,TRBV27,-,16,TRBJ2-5,TGTGCCAGCAGCTCGGGGGTTACGGTGTACCAAGAGACCCAGTACTTC,CASSSGVTVYQETQYF
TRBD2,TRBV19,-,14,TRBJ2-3,TGTGCCAGTAGTGTCGGACTAGCTACAGATACGCAGTATTTT,CASSVGLATDTQYF
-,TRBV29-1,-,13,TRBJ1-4,TGCAGCGTAGCTTTGGGGGCGAGGGAAAAACTGTTTTTT,CSVALGAREKLFF
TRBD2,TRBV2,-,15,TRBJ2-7,TGTGCCAGCAGTGAAAGCGGGGGCCACTCCTACGAGCAGTACTTC,CASSESGGHSYEQYF
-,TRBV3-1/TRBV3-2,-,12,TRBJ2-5,TGTGCCAGCAGCCGAGGAAGTGAGACCCAGTACTTC,CASSRGSETQYF
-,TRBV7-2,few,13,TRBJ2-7,TGTGCCAGCAGCCCCGGAGGATCCTACGAGCAGTACTTC,CASSPGGSYEQYF
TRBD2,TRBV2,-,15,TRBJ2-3,TGTGCCAGCAGTGAAGCAGCGGGGGGGCTTGGTACGCAGTATTTT,CASSEAAGGLGTQYF
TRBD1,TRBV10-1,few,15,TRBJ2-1,TGCGCCAGCAGTGAGACCGGGACAGGGGTCAATGAGCAGTTCTTC,CASSETGTGVNEQFF
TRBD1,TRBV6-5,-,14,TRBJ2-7,TGTGCCAGCAGTTACTCGATACAGGGGCACGAGCAGTACTTC,CASSYSIQGHEQYF
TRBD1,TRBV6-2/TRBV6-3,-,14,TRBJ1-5,TGTGCCAGCAGTCCCGGGACAGGGTATCAGCCCCAGCATTTT,CASSPGTGYQPQHF
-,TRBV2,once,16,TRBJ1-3,TGTGCCAGCAGTGAAGCGCTTCGGGTTCCTGGAAACACCATATATTTT,CASSEALRVPGNTIYF
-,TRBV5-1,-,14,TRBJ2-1,TGCGCCAGCAGCTTGTTACAGGGTTCGAATGAGCAGTTCTTC,CASSLLQGSNEQFF
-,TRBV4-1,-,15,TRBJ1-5,TGCGCCAGCAGCCAAGCTCAGGGAATGGGGCAGCCCCAGCATTTT,CASSQAQGMGQPQHF
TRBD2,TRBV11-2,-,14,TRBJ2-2,TGTGCCAGCAGCTTAGGAGCGGGGTACGGGGAGCTGTTTTTT,CASSLGAGYGELFF
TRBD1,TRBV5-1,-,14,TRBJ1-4,TGCGCCAGCAGCCGGACAGGGGGAAGAGAAAAACTGTTTTTT,CASSRTGGREKLFF
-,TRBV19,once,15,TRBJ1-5,TGTGCCAGTAGTATCCGGGTCTATAGCAATCAGCCCCAGCATTTT,CASSIRVYSNQPQHF